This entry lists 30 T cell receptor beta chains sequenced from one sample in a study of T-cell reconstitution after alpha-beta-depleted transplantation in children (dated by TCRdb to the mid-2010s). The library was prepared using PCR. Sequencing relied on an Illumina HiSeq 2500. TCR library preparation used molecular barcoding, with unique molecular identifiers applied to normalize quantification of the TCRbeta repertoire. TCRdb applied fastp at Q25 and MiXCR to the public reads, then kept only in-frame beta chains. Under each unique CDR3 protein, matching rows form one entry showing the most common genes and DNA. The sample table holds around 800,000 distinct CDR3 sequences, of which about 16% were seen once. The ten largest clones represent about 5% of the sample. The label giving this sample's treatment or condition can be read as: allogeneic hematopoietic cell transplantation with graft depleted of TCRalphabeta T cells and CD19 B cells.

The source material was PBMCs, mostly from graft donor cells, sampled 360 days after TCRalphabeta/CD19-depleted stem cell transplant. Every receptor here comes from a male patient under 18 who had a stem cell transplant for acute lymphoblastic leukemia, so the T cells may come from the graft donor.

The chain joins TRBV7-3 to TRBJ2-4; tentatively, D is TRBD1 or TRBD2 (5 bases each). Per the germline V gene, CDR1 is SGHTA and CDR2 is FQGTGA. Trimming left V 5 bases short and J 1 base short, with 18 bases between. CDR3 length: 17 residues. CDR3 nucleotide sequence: TGTGCCAGCAGCCCAAAATCAGGGTGGGAGGCCAAAAACATTCAGTACTTC. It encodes CASSPKSGWEAKNIQYF.

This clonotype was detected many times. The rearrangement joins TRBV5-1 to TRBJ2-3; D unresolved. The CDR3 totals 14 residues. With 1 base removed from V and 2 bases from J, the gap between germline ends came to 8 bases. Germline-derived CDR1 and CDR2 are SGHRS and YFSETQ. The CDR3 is CASSLSGTTDTQYF. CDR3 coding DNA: TGCGCCAGCAGCTTGAGTGGAACCACAGATACGCAGTATTTT.

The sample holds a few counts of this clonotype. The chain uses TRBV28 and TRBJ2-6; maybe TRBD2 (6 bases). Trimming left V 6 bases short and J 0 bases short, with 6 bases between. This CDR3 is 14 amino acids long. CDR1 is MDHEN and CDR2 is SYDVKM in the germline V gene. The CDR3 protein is CASRGGSGANVLTF. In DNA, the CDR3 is TGTGCCAGCAGGGGGGGCTCTGGGGCCAACGTCCTGACTTTC.

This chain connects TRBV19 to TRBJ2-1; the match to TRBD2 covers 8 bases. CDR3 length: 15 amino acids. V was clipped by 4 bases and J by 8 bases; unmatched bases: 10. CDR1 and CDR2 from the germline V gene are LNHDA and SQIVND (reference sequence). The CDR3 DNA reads TGTGCCAGTAGTAACCCGGGAGGGCCAGTAGATGAGCAGTTCTTC. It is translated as CASSNPGGPVDEQFF.

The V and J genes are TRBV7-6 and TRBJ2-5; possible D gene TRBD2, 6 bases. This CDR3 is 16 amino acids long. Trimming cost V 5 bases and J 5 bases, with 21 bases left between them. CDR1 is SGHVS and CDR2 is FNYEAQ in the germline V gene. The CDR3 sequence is CASSPPGLARGETQYF. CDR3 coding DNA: TGTGCCAGCAGCCCACCTGGGCTAGCGAGGGGTGAGACCCAGTACTTC. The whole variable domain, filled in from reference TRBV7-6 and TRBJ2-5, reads GAGVSQSPRYKVTKRGQDVALRCDPISGHVSLYWYRQALGQGPEFLTYFNYEAQQDKSGLPNDRFSAERPEGSISTLTIQRTEQRDSAMYRCASSPPGLARGETQYFGPGTRLLVL.

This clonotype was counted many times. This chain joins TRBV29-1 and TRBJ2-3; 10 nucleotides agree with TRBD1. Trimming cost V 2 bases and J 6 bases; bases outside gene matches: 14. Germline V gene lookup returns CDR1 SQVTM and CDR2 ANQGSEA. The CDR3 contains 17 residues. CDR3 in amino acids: CSVERRGGQGRRDTQYF. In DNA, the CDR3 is TGCAGCGTTGAAAGGAGGGGGGGACAGGGGAGACGTGATACGCAGTATTTT.

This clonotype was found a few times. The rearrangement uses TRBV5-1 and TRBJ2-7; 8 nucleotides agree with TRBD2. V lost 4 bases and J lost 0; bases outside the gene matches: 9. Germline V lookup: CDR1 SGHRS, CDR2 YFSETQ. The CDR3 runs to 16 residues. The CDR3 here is CASSPWDSGNSYEQYF. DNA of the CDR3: TGCGCCAGCAGCCCCTGGGATAGCGGGAACTCCTACGAGCAGTACTTC. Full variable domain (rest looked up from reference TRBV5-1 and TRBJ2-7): KAGVTQTPRYLIKTRGQQVTLSCSPISGHRSVSWYQQTPGQGLQFLFEYFSETQRNKGNFPGRFSGRQFSNSRSEMNVSTLELGDSALYLCASSPWDSGNSYEQYFGPGTRLTVT.

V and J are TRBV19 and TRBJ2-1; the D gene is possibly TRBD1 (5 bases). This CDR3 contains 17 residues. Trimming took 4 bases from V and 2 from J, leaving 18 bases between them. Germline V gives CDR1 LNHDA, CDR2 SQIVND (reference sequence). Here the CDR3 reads CASSRLAVAGPYNEQFF. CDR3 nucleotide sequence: TGTGCCAGTAGTAGACTCGCTGTCGCAGGGCCCTACAATGAGCAGTTCTTC.

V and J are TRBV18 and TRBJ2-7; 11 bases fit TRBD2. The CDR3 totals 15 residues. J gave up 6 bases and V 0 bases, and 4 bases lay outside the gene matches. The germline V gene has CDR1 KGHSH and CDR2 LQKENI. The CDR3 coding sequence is TGTGCCAGCTCACCACCGGGGCTAGCGGGAGGCGAGCAGTACTTC. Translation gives CASSPPGLAGGEQYF.

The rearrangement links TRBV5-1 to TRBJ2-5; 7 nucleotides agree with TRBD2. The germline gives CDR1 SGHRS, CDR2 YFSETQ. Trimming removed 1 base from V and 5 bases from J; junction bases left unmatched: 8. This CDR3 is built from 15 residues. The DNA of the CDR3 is TGCGCCAGCAGCTTGACGGCGGGAGAGCTGGAGACCCAGTACTTC. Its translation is CASSLTAGELETQYF.

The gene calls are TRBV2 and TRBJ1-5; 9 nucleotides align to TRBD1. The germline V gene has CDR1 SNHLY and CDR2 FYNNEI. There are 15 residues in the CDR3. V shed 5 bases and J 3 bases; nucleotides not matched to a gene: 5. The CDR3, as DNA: TGTGCCAGCAGTCGGGACAGGGAATACAATCAGCCCCAGCATTTT. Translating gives CASSRDREYNQPQHF.

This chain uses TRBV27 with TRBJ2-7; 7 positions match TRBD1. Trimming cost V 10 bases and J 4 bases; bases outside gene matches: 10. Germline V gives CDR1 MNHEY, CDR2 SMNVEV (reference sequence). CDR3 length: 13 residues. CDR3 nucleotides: TGTGCCACCCGGACAGGCCGACTTTACGAGCAGTACTTC. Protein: CATRTGRLYEQYF.

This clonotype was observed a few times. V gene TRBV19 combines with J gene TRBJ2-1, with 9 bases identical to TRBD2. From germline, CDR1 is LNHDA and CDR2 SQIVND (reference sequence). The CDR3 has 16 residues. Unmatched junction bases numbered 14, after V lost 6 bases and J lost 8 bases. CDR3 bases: TGTGCCAGTAGCTGGGTTGGCGGGAGGGCCCTCGATGAGCAGTTCTTC. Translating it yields CASSWVGGRALDEQFF.

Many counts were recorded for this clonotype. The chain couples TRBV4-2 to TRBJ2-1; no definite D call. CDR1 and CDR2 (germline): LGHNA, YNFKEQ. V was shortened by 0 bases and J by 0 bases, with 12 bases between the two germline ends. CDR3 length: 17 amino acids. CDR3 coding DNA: TGTGCCAGCAGCCAAGACAGGTCCTTGTTCTCCTACAATGAGCAGTTCTTC. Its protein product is CASSQDRSLFSYNEQFF.

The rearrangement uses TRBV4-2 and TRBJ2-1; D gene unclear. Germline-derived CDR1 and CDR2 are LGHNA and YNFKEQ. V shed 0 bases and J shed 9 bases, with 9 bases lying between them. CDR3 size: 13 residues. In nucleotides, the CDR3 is TGTGCCAGCAGCCAAGAGACCGAAACTGAGCAGTTCTTC. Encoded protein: CASSQETETEQFF.

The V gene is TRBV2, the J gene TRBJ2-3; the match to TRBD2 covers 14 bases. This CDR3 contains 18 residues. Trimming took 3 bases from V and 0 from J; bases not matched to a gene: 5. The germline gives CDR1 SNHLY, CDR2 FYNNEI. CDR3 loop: CASSDPGTSGRSTDTQYF. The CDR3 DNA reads TGTGCCAGCAGTGACCCTGGGACTAGCGGGAGAAGCACAGATACGCAGTATTTT.

The CDR3 DNA sequence: TGTGCCAGCAGCCAAGATCCCAGGGGCCACTACGAGCAGTACTTC. The encoded protein is CASSQDPRGHYEQYF. V gene TRBV4-2 combines with J gene TRBJ2-7, with a tentative D call TRBD1 (6 bases). The germline gives CDR1 LGHNA, CDR2 YNFKEQ. This CDR3 spans 15 amino acids. Deletions cut 0 bases from V and 3 bases from J, with 12 bases between.

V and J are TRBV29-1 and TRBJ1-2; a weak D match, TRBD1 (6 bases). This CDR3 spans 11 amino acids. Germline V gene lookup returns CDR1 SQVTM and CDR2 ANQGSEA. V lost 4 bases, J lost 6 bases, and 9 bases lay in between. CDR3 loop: CSVGGGHGYTF. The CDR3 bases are TGCAGCGTTGGCGGGGGGCATGGCTACACCTTC.

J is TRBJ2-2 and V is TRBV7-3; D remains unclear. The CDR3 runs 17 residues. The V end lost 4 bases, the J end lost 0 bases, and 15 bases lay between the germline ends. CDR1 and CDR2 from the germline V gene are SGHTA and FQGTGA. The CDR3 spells CASSSSVVNANTGELFF. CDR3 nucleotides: TGTGCCAGCAGCTCCTCCGTGGTTAACGCGAACACCGGGGAGCTGTTTTTT. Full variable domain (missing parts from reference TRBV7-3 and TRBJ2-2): GAGVSQTPSNKVTEKGKYVELRCDPISGHTALYWYRQSLGQGPEFLIYFQGTGAADDSGLPNDRFFAVRPEGSVSTLKIQRTERGDSAVYLCASSSSVVNANTGELFFGEGSRLTVL.

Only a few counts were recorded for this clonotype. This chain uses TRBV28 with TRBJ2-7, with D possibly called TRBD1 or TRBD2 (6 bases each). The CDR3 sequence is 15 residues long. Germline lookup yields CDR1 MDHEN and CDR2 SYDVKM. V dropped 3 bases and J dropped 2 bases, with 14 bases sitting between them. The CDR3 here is CASSLRGRLAYEQYF. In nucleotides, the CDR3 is TGTGCCAGCAGTTTGAGGGGGAGGCTAGCCTACGAGCAGTACTTC. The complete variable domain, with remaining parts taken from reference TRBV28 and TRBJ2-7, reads DVKVTQSSRYLVKRTGEKVFLECVQDMDHENMFWYRQDPGLGLRLIYFSYDVKMKEKGDIPEGYSVSREKKERFSLILESASTNQTSMYLCASSLRGRLAYEQYFGPGTRLTVT.

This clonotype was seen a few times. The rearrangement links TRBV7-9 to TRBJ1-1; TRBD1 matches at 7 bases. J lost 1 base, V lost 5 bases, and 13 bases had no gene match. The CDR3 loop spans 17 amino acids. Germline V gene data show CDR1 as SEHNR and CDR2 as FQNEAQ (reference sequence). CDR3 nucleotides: TGTGCCAGCAGCCGCCCGGGGACAGTCAAGGAGAACACTGAAGCTTTCTTT. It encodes CASSRPGTVKENTEAFF.

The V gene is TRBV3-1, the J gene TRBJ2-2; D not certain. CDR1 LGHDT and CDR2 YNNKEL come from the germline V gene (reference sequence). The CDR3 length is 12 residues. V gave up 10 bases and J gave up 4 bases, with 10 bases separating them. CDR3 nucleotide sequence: TGTGCCACCCCAACGAGCACCGGGGAGCTGTTTTTT. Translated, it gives CATPTSTGELFF.

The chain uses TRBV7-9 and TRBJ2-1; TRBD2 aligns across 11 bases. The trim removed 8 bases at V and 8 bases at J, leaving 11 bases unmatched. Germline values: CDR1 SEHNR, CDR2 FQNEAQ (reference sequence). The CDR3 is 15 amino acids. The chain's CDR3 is CASPMGLAASDEQFF. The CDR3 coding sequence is TGTGCCAGCCCCATGGGACTAGCGGCTTCGGATGAGCAGTTCTTC.

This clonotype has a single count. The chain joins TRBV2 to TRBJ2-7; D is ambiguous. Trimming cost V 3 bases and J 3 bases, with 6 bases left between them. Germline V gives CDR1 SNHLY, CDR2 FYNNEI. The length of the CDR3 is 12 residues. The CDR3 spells CASSENDYEQYF. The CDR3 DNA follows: TGTGCCAGCAGTGAGAACGACTACGAGCAGTACTTC.

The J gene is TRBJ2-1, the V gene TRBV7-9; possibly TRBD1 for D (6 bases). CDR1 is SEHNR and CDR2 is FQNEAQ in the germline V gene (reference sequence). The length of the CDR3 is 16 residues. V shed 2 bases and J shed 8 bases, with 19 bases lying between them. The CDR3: CASSLNTGTRMYEQFF. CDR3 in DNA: TGTGCCAGCAGCTTAAACACCGGGACACGTATGTATGAGCAGTTCTTC.

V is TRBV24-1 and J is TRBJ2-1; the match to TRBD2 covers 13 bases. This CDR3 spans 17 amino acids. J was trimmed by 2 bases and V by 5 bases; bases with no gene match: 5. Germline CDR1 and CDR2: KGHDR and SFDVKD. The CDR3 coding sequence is TGTGCCACCAGTGGTCTTACTAGCGGGAGGGCCTACAATGAGCAGTTCTTC. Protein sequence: CATSGLTSGRAYNEQFF.

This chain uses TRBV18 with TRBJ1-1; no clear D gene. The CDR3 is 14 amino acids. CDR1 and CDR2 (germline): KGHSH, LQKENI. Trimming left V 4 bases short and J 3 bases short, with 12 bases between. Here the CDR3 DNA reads TGTGCCAGCTCACTCCAGGTTCTTTACACTGAAGCTTTCTTT. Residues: CASSLQVLYTEAFF.

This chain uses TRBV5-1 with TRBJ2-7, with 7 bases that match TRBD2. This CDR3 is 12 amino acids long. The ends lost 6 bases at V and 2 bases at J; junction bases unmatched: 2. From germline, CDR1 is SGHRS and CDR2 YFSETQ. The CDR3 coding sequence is TGCGCCAGCAACGGGGGGACCTACGAGCAGTACTTC. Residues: CASNGGTYEQYF.

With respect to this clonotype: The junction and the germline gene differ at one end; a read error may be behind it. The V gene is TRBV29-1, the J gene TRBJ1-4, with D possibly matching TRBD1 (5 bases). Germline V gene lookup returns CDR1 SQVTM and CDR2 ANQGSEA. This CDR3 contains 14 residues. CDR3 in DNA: TGCAGCGTAACCGCCGGGGCGACTAGTGAAAAACTGTTTTTT. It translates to CSVTAGATSEKLFF.

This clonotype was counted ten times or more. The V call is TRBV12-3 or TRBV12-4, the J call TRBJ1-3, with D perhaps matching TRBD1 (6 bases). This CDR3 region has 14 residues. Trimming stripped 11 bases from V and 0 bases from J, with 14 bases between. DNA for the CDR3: TGTGCCGAACGGCTGACAGGCTCTGGAAACACCATATATTTT. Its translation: CAERLTGSGNTIYF.